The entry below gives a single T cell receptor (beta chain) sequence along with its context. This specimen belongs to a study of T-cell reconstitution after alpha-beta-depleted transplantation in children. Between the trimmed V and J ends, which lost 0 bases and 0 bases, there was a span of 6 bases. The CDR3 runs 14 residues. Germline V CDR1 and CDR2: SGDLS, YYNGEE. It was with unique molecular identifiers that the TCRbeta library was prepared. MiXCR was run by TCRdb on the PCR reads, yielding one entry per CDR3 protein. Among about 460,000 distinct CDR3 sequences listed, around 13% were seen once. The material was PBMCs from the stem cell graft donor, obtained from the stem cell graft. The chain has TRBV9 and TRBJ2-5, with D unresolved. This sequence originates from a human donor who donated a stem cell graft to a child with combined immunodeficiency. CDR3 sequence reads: CASSVGTNQETQYF. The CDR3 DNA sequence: TGTGCCAGCAGCGTAGGGACCAACCAAGAGACCCAGTACTTC.